A selection of T cell receptor beta chains follows, all from one sample in a study of Siglec-9 on CD8 T cells in melanoma. Generated by immunoSEQ multiplex PCR, the TCRdb table keeps only in-frame clones and is missing some. The sample has roughly 35,000 clones, about 86% seen once. Sequences were obtained from Siglec-9- CD8+ T cells sorted from blood. These receptors were collected from a human donor in good health. CDR3s include the opening cysteine and the closing phenylalanine or tryptophan. The D gene is left open where the match is weak. Size tells how often a clone was seen (once, few, many) or the class of an expanded clone, and some rows leave it out.

-	-	TRBV25-1	TRBJ2-5	CASSERQNQETQYF	TGTGCCAGCAGTGAAAGACAGAACCAAGAGACCCAGTACTTC
-	-	TRBV6-5	TRBJ2-7	CASSYFGRGYEQYF	TGTGCCAGCAGTTACTTCGGCAGGGGATACGAGCAGTACTTC
-	TRBD1	TRBV6-1	TRBJ1-5	CASRLIDRGDQPQHF	TGTGCCAGCAGACTCATCGACAGGGGTGACCAGCCCCAGCATTTT
few	-	TRBV7-8	TRBJ1-1	CASSFGNTEAFF	TGTGCCAGCAGCTTTGGTAACACTGAAGCTTTCTTT
-	TRBD2	TRBV4-1	TRBJ2-2	CASSQSLAGGLANTGELFF	TGCGCCAGCAGCCAATCACTAGCGGGGGGACTCGCGAACACCGGGGAGCTGTTTTTT
-	-	TRBV5-6	TRBJ2-3	CASSLLDYTDTQYF	TGTGCCAGCAGCTTACTAGATTACACAGATACGCAGTATTTT
-	-	TRBV7-9	TRBJ1-1	CASSLPDGNTEAFF	TGTGCCAGCAGCTTGCCCGACGGGAACACTGAAGCTTTCTTT
-	-	TRBV4-1	TRBJ2-2	CASSQVGGYTGELFF	TGCGCCAGCAGCCAAGTGGGCGGATACACCGGGGAGCTGTTTTTT
-	-	TRBV6-4	TRBJ2-2	CASSNGASTGELFF	TGTGCCTCCAGCAACGGGGCTTCCACCGGGGAGCTGTTTTTT
-	-	TRBV2	TRBJ2-1	CAKASDTSYNEQFF	TGTGCCAAGGCTAGCGACACATCCTACAATGAGCAGTTCTTC
-	-	TRBV27	TRBJ1-2	CASSLSLYSDYGYTF	TGTGCCAGCAGTTTATCGTTGTACAGCGACTATGGCTACACCTTC